This entry lists 5 T cell receptor beta chains sequenced from one sample in a study of regulatory T cells in long-lasting Graves disease. Time point reported: persistent/refractory GD, antithyroid drugs over 5 years with positive TRAb. Researchers made the TCR library from RNA that was extracted from PBMCs. Combining iRepertoire HTBI primers with Arm-PCR of CDR3 regions, the authors built TCR beta libraries. MiXCR, run by TCRdb on the multiplex PCR reads, gives a single entry per CDR3 protein. Of some 470,000 distinct CDR3 sequences in the sample, roughly 21% are singletons; the top ten hold roughly 6.9%. The specimen comprised peripheral blood mononuclear cells (PBMCs), sampled when the disease was refractory, from a patient treated with antithyroid drugs. The receptor source for this set is a female donor with Graves disease.

CDR3 nucleotide sequence: TGTGCCAGCAGCTTAGCCGGGGCAGATGAAAAACTGTTTTTT. Encoded protein: CASSLAGADEKLFF. The V call is TRBV7-9, the J call TRBJ1-4; D might be TRBD1 (5 bases). CDR3 length: 14 amino acids. The germline gives CDR1 SEHNR, CDR2 FQNEAQ (reference sequence). Trimming removed 0 bases from V and 6 bases from J, with 8 bases in between.

This clonotype was seen at least ten times. The gene calls are TRBV29-1 and TRBJ1-2; weak D call: TRBD1 (5 bases). Trimming pared 3 bases from V and 8 bases from J, leaving 7 bases between. Germline V gene data show CDR1 as SQVTM and CDR2 as ANQGSEA. The CDR3 runs 10 residues. Written as DNA, the CDR3 is TGCAGCGTTGATGGGGACGGCTACACCTTC. Translated, it gives CSVDGDGYTF.

This chain connects TRBV6-5 to TRBJ2-7, with D possibly matching TRBD2 (6 bases). Germline lookup yields CDR1 MNHEY and CDR2 SVGAGI. This CDR3 is built from 18 residues. The V gene lost 4 bases and the J gene lost 2 bases, with 24 bases spanning the gap. CDR3 in amino acids: CASSLESRRGAYAYEQYF. The CDR3, as DNA: TGTGCCAGCAGTTTAGAGTCTCGGCGGGGAGCGTATGCCTACGAGCAGTACTTC.

The chain employs TRBV12-5 and TRBJ2-1; D gene ambiguous. Germline CDR1 reads LGHNT; CDR2 reads FRNRAP. Trimming pared 1 base from V and 5 bases from J, leaving 12 bases between. The CDR3 is made up of 15 amino acids. In DNA, the CDR3 is TGTGCTAGTGGTTTGGGCTACTCGATGGACAATGAGCAGTTCTTC. As protein: CASGLGYSMDNEQFF.

This clonotype has at least ten counts. The chain joins TRBV28 to TRBJ2-5; 12 nucleotides align to TRBD2. From germline, CDR1 is MDHEN and CDR2 SYDVKM. The V and J ends lost 5 bases and 5 bases, in that order; junction bases with no gene match: 15. The CDR3 runs to 18 residues. The CDR3 DNA sequence: TGTGCCAGCAGTCATCCCTGGCTAGCGGGAGGGCCGGGGGAGACCCAGTACTTC. Its translation: CASSHPWLAGGPGETQYF.